The clone carrying this T cell receptor beta chain was picked up a small number of times. The antigen is unknown. Together with a sample-barcoded 5' primer, a J-beta primer mix was included in a second PCR lasting 7 to 11 cycles. TCRdb called the 5' RACE reads again in MiXCR, with one record for every CDR3 protein. The sample lists some 710,000 distinct CDR3 sequences; about a fifth were seen once. These data belong to a study of blood T cells in healthy people across ages. Study-wide findings and caveats: Naive T cell percentage by flow cytometry tracked strongly with beta diversity. With age, beta diversity per million T cells declined roughly linearly, significantly by over 35.

Extracted total RNA amounted to at least 5.5 micrograms for each sample. The CDR3 runs to 15 residues. V lost 0 bases and J lost 2, with 8 bases in between. Germline CDR1 is LGHDT and CDR2 is YNNKEL (reference sequence). The sample comprised blood. The chain links TRBV3-1 to TRBJ1-3, with D unresolved. The receptor's source is a man in his sixties or seventies in good health. The CDR3 coding sequence is TGTGCCAGCAGCCAAGATCGTCCACCTGGAAACACCATATATTTT. Protein: CASSQDRPPGNTIYF.